These 27 T cell receptor beta chains were all obtained from the same sample, sequenced in a study of CD8 T cells in ankylosing spondylitis. TCRdb processed the 5' RACE reads anew with MiXCR; each CDR3 protein has one entry. This table holds approximately 42,000 distinct CDR3 sequences, under 4.5% found once. Sequencing used blood, either unsorted or a sorted T cell fraction (not recorded which). Receptors were obtained from a female donor with ankylosing spondylitis or in good health (not recorded which).

The sample holds many counts of this clonotype. The chain links TRBV4-1 to TRBJ2-2, with TRBD1 matching 7 bases. Germline V gene data show CDR1 as MGHRA and CDR2 as YSYEKL. The CDR3 consists of 16 residues. After removal of 11 bases from V and 0 bases from J, the junction contained 12 bases not matched to a gene. As DNA, the CDR3 is TGCGCCCTCCGAAGGATCGACAGGGCGAACACCGGGGAGCTGTTTTTT. It is translated as CALRRIDRANTGELFF.

This clonotype was counted many times. The CDR3 protein is CASSALAGGQGEQFF. As DNA, the CDR3 is TGTGCCAGCAGCGCCCTAGCGGGGGGGCAGGGTGAGCAGTTCTTC. The chain links TRBV9 to TRBJ2-1; 12 bases fit TRBD2. The CDR3 has 15 residues. Trimming removed 3 bases from V and 9 bases from J; junction bases left unmatched: 7. CDR1 is SGDLS and CDR2 is YYNGEE in the germline V gene.

This clonotype showed up many times. This rearrangement joins TRBV9 to TRBJ2-3; D tentatively reads TRBD1 or TRBD2 (5 bases each). CDR3 length equals 16 residues. CDR1 SGDLS and CDR2 YYNGEE come from the germline V gene. The germline V and J ends were trimmed by 4 bases and 2 bases, with 17 bases remaining between them. For the CDR3, the DNA is TGTGCCAGCAGCACCTCCGGGGCCGAGCACACAGATACGCAGTATTTT. Translating it yields CASSTSGAEHTDTQYF.

The chain uses TRBV9 and TRBJ2-2, with TRBD2 as a possible D gene (5 bases). Germline V CDR1 and CDR2: SGDLS, YYNGEE. The CDR3 extends over 18 amino acids. V was cut by 0 bases and J by 7 bases, with 22 bases left in between. CDR3 residues: CASSVALPVRGIGGELFF. Written as DNA, the CDR3 is TGTGCCAGCAGCGTAGCTCTCCCTGTGAGAGGGATAGGCGGGGAGCTGTTTTTT. The entire variable domain, with the rest obtained from reference TRBV9 and TRBJ2-2, is as follows: DSGVTQTPKHLITATGQRVTLRCSPRSGDLSVYWYQQSLDQGLQFLIQYYNGEERAKGNILERFSAQQFPDLHSELNLSSLELGDSALYFCASSVALPVRGIGGELFFGEGSRLTVL.

Ten or more counts support this clonotype. J is TRBJ1-1 and V is TRBV9; D possibly corresponds to TRBD1 (5 bases). The CDR3 loop spans 13 amino acids. Germline loops: CDR1 SGDLS, CDR2 YYNGEE. V dropped 0 bases and J dropped 10 bases, with 13 bases sitting between them. CDR3 protein: CASSVGRLGGAFF. The DNA for the CDR3 is TGTGCCAGCAGCGTAGGGAGATTGGGGGGAGCTTTCTTT. The whole variable domain, remainder taken from reference TRBV9 and TRBJ1-1, is DSGVTQTPKHLITATGQRVTLRCSPRSGDLSVYWYQQSLDQGLQFLIQYYNGEERAKGNILERFSAQQFPDLHSELNLSSLELGDSALYFCASSVGRLGGAFFGQGTRLTVV.

At least ten counts were recorded for this clonotype. The genes are TRBV9 and TRBJ2-5; D is ambiguous. Trimming shortened V by 4 bases and J by 1 base, and 14 bases separated the two germline ends. From germline, CDR1 is SGDLS and CDR2 YYNGEE. The CDR3 is 15 amino acids. The CDR3 DNA reads TGTGCCAGCAGCCCCGGTGGCCCCCGCCAAGAGACCCAGTACTTC. Protein product: CASSPGGPRQETQYF. The variable domain in full, with the rest retrieved from reference TRBV9 and TRBJ2-5, is DSGVTQTPKHLITATGQRVTLRCSPRSGDLSVYWYQQSLDQGLQFLIQYYNGEERAKGNILERFSAQQFPDLHSELNLSSLELGDSALYFCASSPGGPRQETQYFGPGTRLLVL.

This clonotype has only a few counts. The gene calls are TRBV9 and TRBJ2-2, with 8 bases lining up with TRBD2. V was pared by 4 bases and J by 3 bases, with 5 bases of the junction left unmatched. CDR1 and CDR2 (germline): SGDLS, YYNGEE. The CDR3 has 15 amino acids. CDR3 region: CASSPGGVDTGELFF. The CDR3 coding sequence is TGTGCCAGCAGCCCCGGGGGGGTGGACACCGGGGAGCTGTTTTTT.

The rearrangement uses TRBV9 and TRBJ2-5; tentatively, D is TRBD1 or TRBD2 (5 bases each). Trimming stripped 4 bases from V and 4 bases from J, with 17 bases between. Germline V lookup: CDR1 SGDLS, CDR2 YYNGEE. The CDR3 length is 15 residues. Written as DNA, the CDR3 is TGTGCCAGCAGCCCCCTAGGGGACCCCCGAGAGACCCAGTACTTC. As protein: CASSPLGDPRETQYF. The whole variable domain, remainder taken from reference TRBV9 and TRBJ2-5, is DSGVTQTPKHLITATGQRVTLRCSPRSGDLSVYWYQQSLDQGLQFLIQYYNGEERAKGNILERFSAQQFPDLHSELNLSSLELGDSALYFCASSPLGDPRETQYFGPGTRLLVL.

At least ten counts were recorded for this clonotype. The chain combines TRBV9 with TRBJ2-7; TRBD2 matches 7 bases. Germline trimming cut 4 bases from V and 0 bases from J; bases unmatched to any gene: 4. Germline CDR1 and CDR2: SGDLS and YYNGEE. This CDR3 has 14 residues. CDR3 DNA: TGTGCCAGCAGCTCCGGACTAGTCTCCTACGAGCAGTACTTC. This sequence encodes CASSSGLVSYEQYF.

Ten or more counts support this clonotype. The rearrangement links TRBV9 to TRBJ2-5, with 7 bases matching TRBD1. V gave up 3 bases and J gave up 1 base; unmatched junction bases: 3. The CDR3 contains 14 residues. Germline assignment: CDR1 SGDLS and CDR2 YYNGEE. The CDR3 bases are TGTGCCAGCAGCGAGACAGGGACCCAAGAGACCCAGTACTTC. It is translated as CASSETGTQETQYF.

This clonotype appeared many times. V and J are TRBV9 and TRBJ2-1, with unresolved D. The CDR3 is 12 residues long. Germline V gene sequence: CDR1 SGDLS, CDR2 YYNGEE. The germline V and J ends were trimmed by 0 bases and 8 bases, with 6 bases remaining between them. This chain's CDR3 is CASSVAGYEQFF. The CDR3 nucleotides read TGTGCCAGCAGCGTAGCCGGCTATGAGCAGTTCTTC. The full variable domain, completed using reference TRBV9 and TRBJ2-1, is DSGVTQTPKHLITATGQRVTLRCSPRSGDLSVYWYQQSLDQGLQFLIQYYNGEERAKGNILERFSAQQFPDLHSELNLSSLELGDSALYFCASSVAGYEQFFGPGTRLTVL.

This clonotype was counted ten times or more. The chain is built from TRBV9 and TRBJ2-7; 8 nucleotides agree with TRBD2. The germline gives CDR1 SGDLS, CDR2 YYNGEE. This CDR3 spans 15 amino acids. V lost 2 bases and J lost 4; bases outside the gene matches: 8. The CDR3 nucleotides are TGTGCCAGCAGCGTTAACGCGGGGGGTGATTACGAGCAGTACTTC. It translates to CASSVNAGGDYEQYF.

The V and J genes are TRBV9 and TRBJ2-1; 9 bases map to TRBD2. Germline V CDR1 and CDR2: SGDLS, YYNGEE. The CDR3 is made up of 14 amino acids. Trimming took 4 bases from V and 5 from J; bases not matched to a gene: 4. CDR3 sequence (DNA): TGTGCCAGCAGCCCCCGACTAGCGGACAATGAGCAGTTCTTC. Protein: CASSPRLADNEQFF.

This clonotype was recorded many times. V is TRBV9 and J is TRBJ2-3; 7 bases match TRBD1. The germline V gene has CDR1 SGDLS and CDR2 YYNGEE. The CDR3 sequence is 13 residues long. V was pared by 2 bases and J by 5 bases, with 2 bases of the junction left unmatched. The CDR3 DNA sequence: TGTGCCAGCAGCGTCCGACAGGGAGATACGCAGTATTTT. It yields the protein CASSVRQGDTQYF.

This clonotype was detected ten times or more. The genes are TRBV9 and TRBJ2-1, with 8 bases that match TRBD2. V trimming: 0 bases; J trimming: 8 bases; junction bases outside the gene matches: 10. The CDR3 is 16 residues long. CDR1 is SGDLS, CDR2 YYNGEE, per germline. For the CDR3, the DNA is TGTGCCAGCAGCGTAGATTCGGGGGGGCGACTCGATGAGCAGTTCTTC. Translated: CASSVDSGGRLDEQFF.

This clonotype was detected many times. The chain uses TRBV9 and TRBJ2-5; the match to TRBD2 covers 9 bases. This CDR3 region has 16 residues. The V gene's germline CDR1 is SGDLS and CDR2 YYNGEE. J lost 1 base, V lost 0 bases, and 4 bases had no gene match. CDR3 residues: CASSVEPSGVQETQYF. The CDR3 coding sequence is TGTGCCAGCAGCGTAGAACCTAGCGGGGTCCAAGAGACCCAGTACTTC.

This clonotype was recorded at least ten times. V and J are TRBV9 and TRBJ2-3; 7 bases line up with TRBD2. With V trimmed by 4 bases and J by 5 bases, 10 bases remained unmatched. The CDR3 spans 15 residues. From germline, CDR1 is SGDLS and CDR2 YYNGEE. This CDR3 reads CASSFQTSLGDTQYF. The CDR3 DNA follows: TGTGCCAGCAGCTTCCAGACTAGCCTGGGAGATACGCAGTATTTT.

This clonotype was picked up many times. This rearrangement joins TRBV9 to TRBJ1-2; possible D gene TRBD1, 5 bases. The CDR3 has 16 amino acids. Trimming stripped 1 base from V and 0 bases from J, with 13 bases between. Germline CDR1 reads SGDLS; CDR2 reads YYNGEE. The CDR3 bases are TGTGCCAGCAGCGTACCGATCGGGGGAGCTAACTATGGCTACACCTTC. Its protein is CASSVPIGGANYGYTF.

This clonotype showed up many times. The rearrangement joins TRBV9 to TRBJ2-5, with 7 bases identical to TRBD1. The length of the CDR3 is 14 residues. Trimming took 2 bases from V and 2 from J; bases not matched to a gene: 3. The germline V gene encodes CDR1 SGDLS and CDR2 YYNGEE. The CDR3 region has the DNA TGTGCCAGCAGCGTCCGGGACAGACAAGAGACCCAGTACTTC. Its protein product is CASSVRDRQETQYF.

This clonotype was seen ten or more times. The chain joins TRBV9 to TRBJ2-7; no firm D call. This CDR3 is 14 amino acids long. Germline-derived CDR1 and CDR2 are SGDLS and YYNGEE. V was pared by 0 bases and J by 1 base, with 8 bases between. CDR3 in amino acids: CASSVDAQSYEQYF. The CDR3 DNA is TGTGCCAGCAGCGTAGACGCTCAATCCTACGAGCAGTACTTC.

This clonotype was counted at least ten times. The chain is built from TRBV9 and TRBJ2-4, with TRBD1 matching over 8 bases. The CDR3 has 14 amino acids. J was trimmed by 9 bases and V by 4 bases; bases with no gene match: 9. CDR1 and CDR2 (germline): SGDLS, YYNGEE. The CDR3 bases are TGTGCCAGCAGCCCGCGAGGACAGGGCGGCATTCAGTACTTC. As protein: CASSPRGQGGIQYF. Looking up the rest from reference TRBV9 and TRBJ2-4 gives the full variable domain: DSGVTQTPKHLITATGQRVTLRCSPRSGDLSVYWYQQSLDQGLQFLIQYYNGEERAKGNILERFSAQQFPDLHSELNLSSLELGDSALYFCASSPRGQGGIQYFGAGTRLSVL.

This clonotype has a count of ten or more. V usage is TRBV9 and J usage is TRBJ2-5; D may be TRBD1 or TRBD2 (6 bases each). V lost 4 bases and J lost 2, with 12 bases in between. Germline V CDR1 and CDR2: SGDLS, YYNGEE. The length of the CDR3 is 14 residues. The CDR3 protein is CASSSGAGQETQYF. As DNA, the CDR3 is TGTGCCAGCAGCTCAGGGGCGGGGCAAGAGACCCAGTACTTC.

J is TRBJ1-1 and V is TRBV9, with 7 bases that match TRBD1. Trimming at V came to 3 bases and at J to 3 bases, leaving 2 bases not matched to a gene. The CDR3 sequence is 13 residues long. The germline CDR1 and CDR2 sequences are SGDLS and YYNGEE. This CDR3 reads CASSDQGDTEAFF. CDR3 coding DNA: TGTGCCAGCAGCGACCAGGGGGACACTGAAGCTTTCTTT. The variable domain in full, completed from reference TRBV9 and TRBJ1-1, reads DSGVTQTPKHLITATGQRVTLRCSPRSGDLSVYWYQQSLDQGLQFLIQYYNGEERAKGNILERFSAQQFPDLHSELNLSSLELGDSALYFCASSDQGDTEAFFGQGTRLTVV.

V usage is TRBV4-2 and J usage is TRBJ2-1, with D possibly TRBD2 on 6 matching bases. CDR3 length: 16 amino acids. From germline, CDR1 is LGHNA and CDR2 YNFKEQ. Trimming cost V 8 bases and J 6 bases, with 23 bases left between them. CDR3 in DNA: TGTGCCAGCTGTCAACCGGGGGACCCAGAGCCCAATGAGCAGTTCTTC. This encodes CASCQPGDPEPNEQFF.

The sample holds many counts of this clonotype. The chain links TRBV9 to TRBJ2-1, with 11 bases aligning to TRBD2. This CDR3 contains 18 residues. Germline CDR1 SGDLS, CDR2 YYNGEE. V lost 4 bases, J lost 7 bases, and 16 bases stayed unmatched. CDR3 sequence (DNA): TGTGCCAGCAGCCCCTCCCTCGTAGCGGGGGGGCCGACGAATGAGCAGTTCTTC. Its translation is CASSPSLVAGGPTNEQFF.

This clonotype occurred many times. The CDR3 DNA reads as TGTGCCAGCAGCGTTAGTCAGGAGACCTACTATGGCTACACCTTC. Encoded protein: CASSVSQETYYGYTF. J is TRBJ1-2 and V is TRBV9; D unresolved. The ends were cut back, 2 bases at V and 3 bases at J, with 14 bases in the middle. The CDR3 spans 15 residues. In germline, CDR1 is SGDLS, CDR2 YYNGEE.

This chain links TRBV9 with TRBJ2-1; tentatively, D is TRBD2 (5 bases). This CDR3 is built from 15 residues. Germline V CDR1 and CDR2: SGDLS, YYNGEE. The V and J ends lost 3 bases and 9 bases respectively, with 19 bases between them. CDR3 residues: CASSALVSSRGEQFF. The DNA for the CDR3 is TGTGCCAGCAGCGCTTTAGTAAGTTCTCGGGGTGAGCAGTTCTTC.